The rows below give T cell receptor beta chains drawn from one sample of a study of control samples from healthy donors and cancer patients. Method: immunoSEQ multiplex PCR; TCRdb's copy keeps in-frame clones and lacks some. The sample lists some 140,000 clones, roughly 89% occurring once. The specimen was blood. These receptors originate from a man aged 30 to 39 in good health. The CDR3 runs from the conserved cysteine through the conserved F or W. Fields, in order: clone size, J gene, V gene, D gene, CDR3 protein, CDR3 DNA. D genes are given only for firm matches. Size tells how often a clone was seen (once, few, many) or the class of an expanded clone, and some rows leave it out.

clone_size: NA
j_call: TRBJ1-3
v_call: TRBV19
d_call: NA
cdr3_aa: CASIARGSGNTIYF
cdr3_nt: TGTGCCAGCATCGCCCGGGGGTCTGGAAACACCATATATTTT

clone_size: NA
j_call: TRBJ1-2
v_call: TRBV7-9
d_call: TRBD1
cdr3_aa: CASSSEFMTGVGGYTF
cdr3_nt: TGTGCCAGCAGCTCCGAATTTATGACAGGGGTTGGTGGCTACACCTTC

clone_size: NA
j_call: TRBJ2-1
v_call: TRBV4-3
d_call: TRBD2
cdr3_aa: CASSQDISGVYNEQFF
cdr3_nt: TGCGCCAGCAGCCAAGATATTAGCGGGGTCTACAATGAGCAGTTCTTC

clone_size: NA
j_call: TRBJ2-7
v_call: TRBV7-9
d_call: NA
cdr3_aa: CASSLSGAYEQYF
cdr3_nt: TGTGCCAGCAGCTTAAGCGGAGCCTACGAGCAGTACTTC

clone_size: NA
j_call: TRBJ2-1
v_call: TRBV5-1
d_call: NA
cdr3_aa: CASTLRGEQFF
cdr3_nt: TGCGCCAGCACCCTACGAGGTGAGCAGTTCTTC

clone_size: NA
j_call: TRBJ2-3
v_call: TRBV7-2
d_call: TRBD2
cdr3_aa: CASSLEWASGDTDTQYF
cdr3_nt: TGTGCCAGCAGCTTAGAGTGGGCTAGCGGGGACACAGATACGCAGTATTTT

clone_size: NA
j_call: TRBJ2-5
v_call: TRBV19
d_call: TRBD1
cdr3_aa: CASRGGGQGSQETQYF
cdr3_nt: TGTGCCAGTAGGGGAGGTGGACAGGGATCTCAAGAGACCCAGTACTTC

clone_size: NA
j_call: TRBJ2-7
v_call: TRBV5-8
d_call: TRBD2
cdr3_aa: CASSFREGLLTNEQYF
cdr3_nt: TGTGCCAGCAGCTTCCGGGAGGGCCTTCTAACGAACGAGCAGTACTTC

clone_size: NA
j_call: TRBJ2-2
v_call: TRBV28
d_call: NA
cdr3_aa: CASSSGQLNTGELFF
cdr3_nt: TGTGCCAGCAGTTCGGGACAACTGAACACCGGGGAGCTGTTTTTT

clone_size: NA
j_call: TRBJ2-2
v_call: TRBV11-3
d_call: TRBD1
cdr3_aa: CASSRGQGNTGELFF
cdr3_nt: TGTGCCAGCAGCCGGGGACAGGGGAACACCGGGGAGCTGTTTTTT

clone_size: NA
j_call: TRBJ1-2
v_call: TRBV6-4
d_call: NA
cdr3_aa: CASSDSGNYGYTF
cdr3_nt: TGTGCCAGCAGTGACTCGGGGAACTATGGCTACACCTTC

clone_size: few
j_call: TRBJ1-1
v_call: TRBV29-1
d_call: NA
cdr3_aa: CSVNRDLMNTEAFF
cdr3_nt: TGCAGCGTTAACAGGGATCTGATGAACACTGAAGCTTTCTTT

clone_size: NA
j_call: TRBJ1-5
v_call: TRBV27
d_call: NA
cdr3_aa: CASSLMFSGNQPQHF
cdr3_nt: TGTGCCAGCAGTTTAATGTTTTCAGGGAATCAGCCCCAGCATTTT

clone_size: NA
j_call: TRBJ2-7
v_call: TRBV28
d_call: TRBD1
cdr3_aa: CASSTGTGAHEQYF
cdr3_nt: TGTGCCAGCAGTACCGGGACAGGGGCTCACGAGCAGTACTTC

clone_size: NA
j_call: TRBJ2-1
v_call: TRBV28
d_call: TRBD2
cdr3_aa: CASSSGTSGIDNEQFF
cdr3_nt: TGTGCCAGCAGTTCAGGGACTAGCGGTATAGACAATGAGCAGTTCTTC

clone_size: NA
j_call: TRBJ1-5
v_call: TRBV6-4
d_call: NA
cdr3_aa: CASSDSMGQPQHF
cdr3_nt: TGTGCCAGCAGTGACTCGATGGGGCAGCCCCAGCATTTT

clone_size: NA
j_call: TRBJ1-5
v_call: TRBV6-2/TRBV6-3
d_call: TRBD1
cdr3_aa: CASSLKTGGQPQHF
cdr3_nt: TGTGCCAGCAGTTTGAAAACAGGGGGTCAGCCCCAGCATTTT

clone_size: NA
j_call: TRBJ1-1
v_call: TRBV2
d_call: NA
cdr3_aa: CASSSLKNTEAFF
cdr3_nt: TGTGCCAGCAGTAGCCTGAAGAACACTGAAGCTTTCTTT

clone_size: once
j_call: TRBJ2-5
v_call: TRBV14
d_call: NA
cdr3_aa: CASSPSPPGAQYF
cdr3_nt: TGTGCCAGCAGCCCGAGCCCCCCTGGGGCCCAGTACTTC

clone_size: NA
j_call: TRBJ1-2
v_call: TRBV6-1
d_call: TRBD1
cdr3_aa: CASVLDRETYGYTF
cdr3_nt: TGTGCCAGCGTATTGGACAGGGAGACCTATGGCTACACCTTC

clone_size: NA
j_call: TRBJ1-6
v_call: TRBV7-2
d_call: NA
cdr3_aa: CASSLDGGSNSPLHF
cdr3_nt: TGTGCCAGCAGCTTAGATGGGGGGAGTAATTCACCCCTCCACTTT

clone_size: NA
j_call: TRBJ1-5
v_call: TRBV28
d_call: NA
cdr3_aa: CASGGPNQPQHF
cdr3_nt: TGTGCCAGCGGGGGACCCAATCAGCCCCAGCATTTT

clone_size: NA
j_call: TRBJ2-5
v_call: TRBV28
d_call: TRBD2
cdr3_aa: CASSYGGSGTQETQYF
cdr3_nt: TGTGCCAGCAGTTACGGGGGTAGCGGGACACAAGAGACCCAGTACTTC

clone_size: NA
j_call: TRBJ1-1
v_call: TRBV30
d_call: TRBD1
cdr3_aa: CAWSTGGEDEAFF
cdr3_nt: TGTGCCTGGAGTACAGGGGGCGAGGATGAAGCTTTCTTT

clone_size: NA
j_call: TRBJ2-7
v_call: TRBV11-3
d_call: NA
cdr3_aa: CASSLGRQVQYF
cdr3_nt: TGTGCCAGCAGCTTAGGACGGCAAGTCCAGTACTTC

clone_size: NA
j_call: TRBJ1-2
v_call: TRBV28
d_call: NA
cdr3_aa: CASRDQGSDGYTF
cdr3_nt: TGTGCCAGCAGAGACCAGGGGTCTGATGGCTACACCTTC

clone_size: few
j_call: TRBJ2-1
v_call: TRBV6-1
d_call: TRBD1
cdr3_aa: CASSEAEGQGNNEQFF
cdr3_nt: TGTGCCAGCAGTGAAGCCGAGGGACAGGGTAACAATGAGCAGTTCTTC

clone_size: NA
j_call: TRBJ1-2
v_call: TRBV15
d_call: NA
cdr3_aa: CATSRDLGDGYTF
cdr3_nt: TGTGCCACCAGCAGAGATTTAGGGGATGGCTACACCTTC

clone_size: NA
j_call: TRBJ1-5
v_call: TRBV6-6
d_call: NA
cdr3_aa: CASSRQSNQPQHF
cdr3_nt: TGTGCCAGCAGTCGACAGAGCAATCAGCCCCAGCATTTT

clone_size: NA
j_call: TRBJ2-2
v_call: TRBV24-1
d_call: TRBD1
cdr3_aa: CATSDAGTGRRRELFF
cdr3_nt: TGTGCCACCAGTGATGCCGGGACAGGGAGACGCAGGGAGCTGTTTTTT

clone_size: once
j_call: TRBJ1-1
v_call: TRBV7-8
d_call: NA
cdr3_aa: CASSAGLNTEAFF
cdr3_nt: TGTGCCAGCAGCGCGGGGTTGAACACTGAAGCTTTCTTT

clone_size: NA
j_call: TRBJ1-6
v_call: TRBV15
d_call: NA
cdr3_aa: CATSRASGDSPLHF
cdr3_nt: TGTGCCACCAGCAGAGCGTCGGGGGATTCACCCCTCCACTTT

clone_size: few
j_call: TRBJ1-1
v_call: TRBV18
d_call: NA
cdr3_aa: CASSPDTEAFF
cdr3_nt: TGTGCCAGCTCACCAGACACTGAAGCTTTCTTT

clone_size: NA
j_call: TRBJ1-2
v_call: TRBV28
d_call: NA
cdr3_aa: CASSPPPLQGLGGYTF
cdr3_nt: TGTGCCAGCAGTCCCCCCCCTTTGCAGGGACTGGGTGGCTACACCTTC

clone_size: NA
j_call: TRBJ2-1
v_call: TRBV7-2
d_call: TRBD1
cdr3_aa: CASSLAAPRTGGNEQFF
cdr3_nt: TGTGCCAGCAGCTTAGCCGCCCCTCGGACAGGGGGCAATGAGCAGTTCTTC

clone_size: NA
j_call: TRBJ1-2
v_call: TRBV28
d_call: TRBD1
cdr3_aa: CASSKRGTVHNYGYTF
cdr3_nt: TGTGCCAGCAGCAAACGGGGGACAGTCCATAACTATGGCTACACCTTC

clone_size: NA
j_call: TRBJ2-3
v_call: TRBV3-1/TRBV3-2
d_call: TRBD1
cdr3_aa: CASSQDRTGADTQYF
cdr3_nt: TGTGCCAGCAGCCAAGATAGGACAGGGGCAGATACGCAGTATTTT

clone_size: NA
j_call: TRBJ1-2
v_call: TRBV4-1
d_call: NA
cdr3_aa: CASSQDRTNYGYTF
cdr3_nt: TGCGCCAGCAGCCAAGACAGAACTAACTATGGCTACACCTTC

clone_size: NA
j_call: TRBJ1-5
v_call: TRBV28
d_call: NA
cdr3_aa: CASSPPGWNQPQHF
cdr3_nt: TGTGCCAGCAGTCCCCCGGGGTGGAATCAGCCCCAGCATTTT

clone_size: once
j_call: TRBJ2-1
v_call: TRBV28
d_call: TRBD1
cdr3_aa: CASSLLGQGSNEQFF
cdr3_nt: TGTGCCAGCAGTTTACTGGGACAGGGGTCCAATGAGCAGTTCTTC

clone_size: NA
j_call: TRBJ1-5
v_call: TRBV10-3
d_call: TRBD1
cdr3_aa: CAIRSDRDNQPQHF
cdr3_nt: TGTGCTATCAGGAGCGACAGGGACAATCAGCCCCAGCATTTT

clone_size: NA
j_call: TRBJ1-1
v_call: TRBV5-1
d_call: TRBD1
cdr3_aa: CASSPGDRAPEAFF
cdr3_nt: TGCGCCAGCAGCCCAGGGGACAGGGCCCCTGAAGCTTTCTTT

clone_size: once
j_call: TRBJ2-2
v_call: TRBV29-1
d_call: TRBD1
cdr3_aa: CSGGITGDPGELFF
cdr3_nt: TGCAGCGGGGGAATTACAGGGGATCCCGGGGAGCTGTTTTTT

clone_size: NA
j_call: TRBJ2-5
v_call: TRBV28
d_call: TRBD1
cdr3_aa: CASTRRQGRETQYF
cdr3_nt: TGTGCCAGCACCCGTAGACAGGGCCGGGAGACCCAGTACTTC

clone_size: once
j_call: TRBJ2-4
v_call: TRBV7-2
d_call: NA
cdr3_aa: CASSLGLTNNIQYF
cdr3_nt: TGTGCCAGCAGCTTGGGACTCACTAATAACATTCAGTACTTC

clone_size: NA
j_call: TRBJ2-1
v_call: TRBV10-3
d_call: TRBD2
cdr3_aa: CAIRPASGRLSYNEQFF
cdr3_nt: TGTGCCATCAGGCCCGCAAGCGGGAGGCTCTCCTACAATGAGCAGTTCTTC

clone_size: once
j_call: TRBJ2-7
v_call: TRBV19
d_call: TRBD1
cdr3_aa: CASSIGGTGAYEQYF
cdr3_nt: TGTGCCAGTAGTATAGGCGGGACAGGCGCCTACGAGCAGTACTTC